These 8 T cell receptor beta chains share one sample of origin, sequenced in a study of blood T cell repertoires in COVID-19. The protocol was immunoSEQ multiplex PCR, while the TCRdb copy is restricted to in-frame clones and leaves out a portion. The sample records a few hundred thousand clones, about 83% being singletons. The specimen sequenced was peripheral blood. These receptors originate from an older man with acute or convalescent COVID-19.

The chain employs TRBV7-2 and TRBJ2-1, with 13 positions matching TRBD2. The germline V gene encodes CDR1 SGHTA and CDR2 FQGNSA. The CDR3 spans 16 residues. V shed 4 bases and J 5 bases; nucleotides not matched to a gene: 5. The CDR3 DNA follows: TGTGCCAGCAGCTCAAAACTAGCGGGAGGGCACAATGAGCAGTTCTTC. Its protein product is CASSSKLAGGHNEQFF.

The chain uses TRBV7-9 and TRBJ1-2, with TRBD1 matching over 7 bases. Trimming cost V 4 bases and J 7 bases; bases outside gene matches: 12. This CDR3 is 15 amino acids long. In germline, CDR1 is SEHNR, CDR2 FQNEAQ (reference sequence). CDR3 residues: CASSSGQAPLRGYTF. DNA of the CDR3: TGTGCCAGCAGCTCTGGACAGGCCCCCCTTCGTGGCTACACCTTC.

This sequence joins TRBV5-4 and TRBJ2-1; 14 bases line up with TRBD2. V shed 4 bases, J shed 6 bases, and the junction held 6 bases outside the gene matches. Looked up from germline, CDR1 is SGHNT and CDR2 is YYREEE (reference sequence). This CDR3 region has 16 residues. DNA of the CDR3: TGTGCCAGCAGCCTCCGGACTAGCGGGAGGTTCAATGAGCAGTTCTTC. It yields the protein CASSLRTSGRFNEQFF.

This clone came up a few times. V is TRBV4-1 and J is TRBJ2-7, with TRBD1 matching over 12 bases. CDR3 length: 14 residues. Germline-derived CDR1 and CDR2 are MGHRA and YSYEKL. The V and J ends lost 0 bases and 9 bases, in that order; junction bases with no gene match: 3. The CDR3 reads CASSQEGTGGPQYF. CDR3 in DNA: TGCGCCAGCAGCCAAGAAGGGACAGGGGGCCCGCAGTACTTC.

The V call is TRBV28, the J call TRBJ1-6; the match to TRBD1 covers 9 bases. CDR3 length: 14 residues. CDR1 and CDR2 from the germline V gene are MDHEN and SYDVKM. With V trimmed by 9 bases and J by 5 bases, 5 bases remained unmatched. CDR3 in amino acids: CASTGTGHNSPLHF. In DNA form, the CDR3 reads TGTGCCAGTACCGGGACAGGGCATAATTCACCCCTCCACTTT.

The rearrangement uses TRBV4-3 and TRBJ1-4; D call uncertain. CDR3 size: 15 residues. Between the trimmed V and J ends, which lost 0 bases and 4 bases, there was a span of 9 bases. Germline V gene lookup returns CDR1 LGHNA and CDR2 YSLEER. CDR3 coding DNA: TGCGCCAGCAGCCAAGAGGGCAGAAATAATGAAAAACTGTTTTTT. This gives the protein CASSQEGRNNEKLFF.

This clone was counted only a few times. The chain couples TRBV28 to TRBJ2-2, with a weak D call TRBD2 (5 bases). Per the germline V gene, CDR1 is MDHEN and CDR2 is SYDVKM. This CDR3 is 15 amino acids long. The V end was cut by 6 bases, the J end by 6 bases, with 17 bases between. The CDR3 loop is CASSLPGSGSGELFF. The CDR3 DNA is TGTGCCAGCAGCCTACCGGGCTCGGGGTCCGGGGAGCTGTTTTTT. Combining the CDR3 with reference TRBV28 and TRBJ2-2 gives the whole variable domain DVKVTQSSRYLVKRTGEKVFLECVQDMDHENMFWYRQDPGLGLRLIYFSYDVKMKEKGDIPEGYSVSREKKERFSLILESASTNQTSMYLCASSLPGSGSGELFFGEGSRLTVL.

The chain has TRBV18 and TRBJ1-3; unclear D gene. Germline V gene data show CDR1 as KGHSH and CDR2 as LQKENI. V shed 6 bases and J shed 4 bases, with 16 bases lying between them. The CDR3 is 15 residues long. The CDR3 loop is CASSTGEVGGNTIYF. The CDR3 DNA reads TGTGCCAGCTCCACCGGGGAAGTGGGAGGAAACACCATATATTTT.